This TCR beta chain derives from a study of T cells in Graves' hyperthyroidism and ophthalmopathy. Study results and caveats: A model built on 13 V-J features separated ophthalmopathy from stable hyperthyroidism. Most thyroid clonotypes expanded above 0.001 appeared in blood too.

Amplified TCR beta CDR3 regions came from RNA transcripts. HTBI primers were used for first-round RT-PCR of the TCR CDR3. Using its own MiXCR run on the multiplex PCR reads, TCRdb lists one record per CDR3 protein. The sample carries roughly 660,000 distinct CDR3 sequences, approximately 15% recorded once. In this sample, this clonotype turned up many times. As yet, its antigen is unknown. Aged 18 to 65, the patients had hyperthyroidism that was newly diagnosed and had lasted under 2 months. Any patient presenting with uncontrolled infection, other autoimmune disease, pregnancy or lactation was left out. The receptor was isolated from a man over 45 with Graves' hyperthyroidism. The sample comprised blood.

CDR3 DNA sequence: TGTGCCAGCAGTTCCCCTGGACAGGGAGGGTTTGGCGAGCAGTACTTC. It is translated as CASSSPGQGGFGEQYF. The V and J genes are TRBV28 and TRBJ2-7; weak D call: TRBD1 (8 bases). V lost 4 bases, J lost 6 bases, and 22 bases lay in between. The CDR3 totals 16 residues. CDR1 MDHEN and CDR2 SYDVKM come from the germline V gene. Full variable domain (rest looked up from reference TRBV28 and TRBJ2-7): DVKVTQSSRYLVKRTGEKVFLECVQDMDHENMFWYRQDPGLGLRLIYFSYDVKMKEKGDIPEGYSVSREKKERFSLILESASTNQTSMYLCASSSPGQGGFGEQYFGPGTRLTVT.